These 28 T cell receptor beta chains were all obtained from the same sample, sequenced in a study of identical twins. One entry per CDR3 protein, called by TCRdb with MiXCR from the 5' RACE reads. The data contain around 510,000 distinct CDR3 sequences, approximately 15% of them seen just once; the ten biggest clones take up 0.98%. These data also featured in a second study, about yellow fever vaccine responses in identical twins.

Source material: CD4+ T cells sorted from blood. These receptors were taken from a woman aged 18-29 years in good health.

The chain employs TRBV18 and TRBJ2-5; 8 bases are a match to TRBD2. V shed 4 bases and J 1 base; nucleotides not matched to a gene: 5. Germline-derived CDR1 and CDR2 are KGHSH and LQKENI. CDR3 length: 15 amino acids. Written as DNA, the CDR3 is TGTGCCAGCTCACGCGCGGGGGGCCCCCAAGAGACCCAGTACTTC. Translating gives CASSRAGGPQETQYF.

In its sample, this clonotype was seen a few times. V and J are TRBV12-3 or TRBV12-4 and TRBJ2-2; D remains ambiguous. The length of the CDR3 is 10 residues. Trimming took off 6 bases at V and 7 bases at J, with 3 bases between the two ends. The CDR3 region has the DNA TGTGCCAGCAGGCGCGGGGAGCTGTTTTTT. Its protein is CASRRGELFF.

This sequence joins TRBV5-5 and TRBJ1-1; D might be TRBD1 (5 bases). Per germline, CDR1 SGHKS and CDR2 YYEKEE (reference sequence). There are 14 residues in the CDR3. Trimming cost V 1 base and J 7 bases, with 14 bases left between them. CDR3 nucleotide sequence: TGTGCCAGCAGCTTGTGGGGCGGAGTGGGTGAAGCTTTCTTT. Its translation: CASSLWGGVGEAFF.

The table lists this clonotype with a few counts. The gene calls are TRBV30 and TRBJ2-7; no clear D gene. The length of the CDR3 is 12 residues. Trimming shortened V by 4 bases and J by 2 bases, and 9 bases separated the two germline ends. CDR1 and CDR2 (germline): GTSNPN, SVGIG (reference sequence). Here the CDR3 DNA reads TGTGCCTGGAACACTTTTGCCTACGAGCAGTACTTC. This sequence encodes CAWNTFAYEQYF.

This clonotype showed up many times. The chain joins TRBV12-3 or TRBV12-4 to TRBJ2-3, with 7 bases identical to TRBD1. The ends lost 3 bases at V and 0 bases at J; junction bases unmatched: 9. The CDR3 has 17 amino acids. This CDR3 reads CASSLARDRPSTDTQYF. DNA of the CDR3: TGTGCCAGCAGTTTGGCCCGGGACAGACCTAGCACAGATACGCAGTATTTT.

This clonotype showed up many times. The chain uses TRBV5-1 and TRBJ2-2; D is undetermined. The CDR3 is 15 residues long. The ends were cut back, 0 bases at V and 4 bases at J, with 10 bases in the middle. Germline CDR1 is SGHRS and CDR2 is YFSETQ. This CDR3 is CASSLERERTGELFF. The CDR3 nucleotides are TGCGCCAGCAGCTTGGAAAGGGAACGCACCGGGGAGCTGTTTTTT.

The rearrangement joins TRBV12-3 or TRBV12-4 to TRBJ1-1, with 7 bases identical to TRBD1. The CDR3 is made up of 15 amino acids. Losses at the gene ends were 3 bases for V and 3 bases for J; bases not matched to a gene: 7. CDR3 sequence: CASSFLGTAYTEAFF. The CDR3, as DNA: TGTGCCAGCAGTTTCTTGGGGACAGCCTACACTGAAGCTTTCTTT.

This clonotype was seen a few times. The rearrangement links TRBV7-2 to TRBJ2-7; TRBD2 aligns across 8 bases. Trimming at V came to 2 bases and at J to 0 bases, leaving 3 bases not matched to a gene. Germline lookup yields CDR1 SGHTA and CDR2 FQGNSA. CDR3 size: 15 residues. CDR3: CASSLFSGTSYEQYF. The CDR3 DNA reads as TGTGCCAGCAGCTTATTTAGCGGGACCTCCTACGAGCAGTACTTC.

This chain joins TRBV20-1 and TRBJ2-1; D remains unclear. Germline lookup yields CDR1 DFQATT and CDR2 SNEGSKA (reference sequence). The V end lost 3 bases, the J end lost 16 bases, and 19 bases lay between the germline ends. This CDR3 has 12 amino acids. The CDR3 bases are TGCAGTGCTAGCCTACGACTTGGCCAGTATTTCTTC. Its protein product is CSASLRLGQYFF.

J is TRBJ2-6 and V is TRBV11-2; no definite D call. The CDR3 length is 15 residues. V was shortened by 2 bases and J by 2 bases, with 7 bases between the two germline ends. Per germline, CDR1 SGHAT and CDR2 FQNNGV. CDR3 amino acids: CASSLKVTGANVLTF. In nucleotides, the CDR3 is TGTGCCAGCAGCTTAAAGGTGACTGGGGCCAACGTCCTGACTTTC.

This clonotype has a count of ten or more. The chain couples TRBV12-3 or TRBV12-4 to TRBJ1-5; a possible D gene is TRBD1 (6 bases). The CDR3 sequence is 15 residues long. V gave up 5 bases and J gave up 9 bases, with 20 bases separating them. CDR3 nucleotides: TGTGCCAGCAGTGAATGGACAGTCCTAAGGGGGCCCCAGCATTTT. This sequence encodes CASSEWTVLRGPQHF.

This clonotype occurred a few times. V usage is TRBV7-2 and J usage is TRBJ2-7, with a weak D call TRBD1 (5 bases). Germline assignment: CDR1 SGHTA and CDR2 FQGNSA. Trimming removed 4 bases from V and 5 bases from J, with 21 bases in between. The CDR3 is made up of 16 amino acids. The CDR3 loop is CASSYDKGQGFHEQYF. The CDR3 nucleotides read TGTGCCAGCAGCTACGACAAAGGCCAGGGCTTCCACGAGCAGTACTTC. Full variable domain (outside the CDR3, taken from reference TRBV7-2 and TRBJ2-7): GAGVSQSPSNKVTEKGKDVELRCDPISGHTALYWYRQSLGQGLEFLIYFQGNSAPDKSGLPSDRFSAERTGGSVSTLTIQRTQQEDSAVYLCASSYDKGQGFHEQYFGPGTRLTVT.

This clonotype came up a few times. J is TRBJ1-1 and V is TRBV29-1; no definite D call. The V and J ends lost 4 bases and 4 bases respectively, with 10 bases between them. This CDR3 has 12 residues. Germline CDR1 and CDR2: SQVTM and ANQGSEA. The CDR3 region has the DNA TGCAGCGTTGCCCGGGATAGCACTGAAGCTTTCTTT. As protein: CSVARDSTEAFF. Full variable domain (remainder filled in from reference TRBV29-1 and TRBJ1-1): SAVISQKPSRDICQRGTSLTIQCQVDSQVTMMFWYRQQPGQSLTLIATANQGSEATYESGFVIDKFPISRPNLTFSTLTVSNMSPEDSSIYLCSVARDSTEAFFGQGTRLTVV.

This clonotype was detected a few times. The chain has TRBV20-1 and TRBJ2-7, with 15 bases aligning to TRBD2. The junction had 4 bases not matched to a gene; V was cut back by 5 bases and J by 5 bases. The germline V gene has CDR1 DFQATT and CDR2 SNEGSKA (reference sequence). CDR3 size: 14 residues. CDR3 loop: CSASGTSGRNEQYF. The CDR3 bases are TGCAGTGCTTCTGGGACTAGCGGGAGGAACGAGCAGTACTTC.

This clonotype was seen a few times. J is TRBJ1-4 and V is TRBV29-1; TRBD1 agrees at 7 bases. V lost 4 bases to trimming and J lost 3 bases; unmatched junction nucleotides: 2. Germline CDR1 reads SQVTM; CDR2 reads ANQGSEA. The CDR3 is 13 amino acids. Here the CDR3 reads CSVARGPNEKLFF. The CDR3 nucleotides read TGCAGCGTTGCGAGGGGGCCTAATGAAAAACTGTTTTTT. Combining the CDR3 with reference TRBV29-1 and TRBJ1-4 gives the whole variable domain SAVISQKPSRDICQRGTSLTIQCQVDSQVTMMFWYRQQPGQSLTLIATANQGSEATYESGFVIDKFPISRPNLTFSTLTVSNMSPEDSSIYLCSVARGPNEKLFFGSGTQLSVL.

This clonotype showed up many times. The rearrangement uses TRBV11-2 and TRBJ2-1, with D possibly TRBD2 on 7 matching bases. The CDR3 covers 15 residues. Germline lookup yields CDR1 SGHAT and CDR2 FQNNGV. V lost 3 bases and J 4 bases, leaving 13 bases between the germline ends. The CDR3 bases are TGTGCCAGCAGCTTTTGGGGGAGGGGGTACAATGAGCAGTTCTTC. As protein: CASSFWGRGYNEQFF.

The V gene is TRBV12-3 or TRBV12-4, the J gene TRBJ2-1; 10 nucleotides match TRBD2. V dropped 5 bases and J dropped 9; count of bases not matched to a gene: 7. The CDR3 has 14 amino acids. The CDR3 is CASSASGTSVEQFF. The CDR3 bases are TGTGCCAGCAGTGCATCCGGGACTAGCGTTGAGCAGTTCTTC.

The V call is TRBV25-1, the J call TRBJ2-3, with D unresolved. This CDR3 region has 15 residues. CDR1 is MGHDK and CDR2 is SYGVNS in the germline V gene. Trimming left V 3 bases short and J 4 bases short, with 14 bases between. CDR3 DNA: TGTGCCAGCAGTGACTCCCAAGAGACTTCAGATACGCAGTATTTT. This sequence encodes CASSDSQETSDTQYF.

This clonotype was seen a handful of times. The chain employs TRBV4-1 and TRBJ2-1; D gene uncertain. Trimming stripped 1 base from V and 2 bases from J, with 12 bases between. This CDR3 region has 16 residues. The V gene's germline CDR1 is MGHRA and CDR2 YSYEKL. The CDR3 DNA sequence: TGCGCCAGCAGCCAAGTTATAACACCCCCCTACAATGAGCAGTTCTTC. It yields the protein CASSQVITPPYNEQFF.

This clonotype turned up a few times. This sequence joins TRBV11-2 and TRBJ1-1; D gene unclear. V lost 1 base and J 0 bases, leaving 9 bases between the germline ends. From germline, CDR1 is SGHAT and CDR2 FQNNGV. CDR3 length equals 15 residues. CDR3 coding DNA: TGTGCCAGCAGCTTAGTGGGCACCTTGAACACTGAAGCTTTCTTT. It translates to CASSLVGTLNTEAFF.

This clonotype occurred a few times. The conserved final phenylalanine or tryptophan is absent from the CDR3, which likely points to a read error. It is unclear where the CDR3 begins or ends on the DNA, so no DNA is shown, and the CDR3 is as TCRdb lists it. The gene calls are TRBV29-1 and TRBJ2-7; the table names TRBD1, a call not compared with the DNA. Germline V gene lookup returns CDR1 SQVTM and CDR2 ANQGSEA. Inclusive of both ends, the CDR3 amounts to 9 amino acids. The CDR3: CSVPVGLGL.

The J gene is TRBJ2-5, the V gene TRBV20-1, with D tentatively TRBD1 or TRBD2 (5 bases each). Looked up from germline, CDR1 is DFQATT and CDR2 is SNEGSKA (reference sequence). This CDR3 has 14 residues. Trimming stripped 6 bases from V and 4 bases from J, with 18 bases between. CDR3 bases: TGCAGTGCCCCGGGGCTTATTGTAGGAGAGACCCAGTACTTC. This translates into CSAPGLIVGETQYF.

This clonotype was picked up a small number of times. The rearrangement joins TRBV4-2 to TRBJ2-1; TRBD2 agrees at 10 bases. The V gene's germline CDR1 is LGHNA and CDR2 YNFKEQ. CDR3 length: 20 amino acids. Losses at the gene ends were 4 bases for V and 0 bases for J; bases not matched to a gene: 15. CDR3 sequence reads: CASSRLLAAGGTSSYNEQFF. CDR3 coding DNA: TGTGCCAGCAGCCGTTTGTTGGCAGCGGGGGGGACTAGCTCCTACAATGAGCAGTTCTTC.

This clonotype was counted many times. This rearrangement joins TRBV12-3 or TRBV12-4 to TRBJ2-7, with 7 bases lining up with TRBD1. V trimming: 4 bases; J trimming: 0 bases; junction bases outside the gene matches: 9. The CDR3 consists of 16 residues. The CDR3: CASSSDRTGNSYEQYF. CDR3 sequence (DNA): TGTGCCAGCAGTTCCGATAGGACAGGTAACTCCTACGAGCAGTACTTC.

This clonotype has more than one count but fewer than ten. This chain joins TRBV24-1 and TRBJ2-3; D might be TRBD1 (6 bases). V gave up 4 bases and J gave up 2 bases, with 12 bases separating them. The CDR3 is 15 residues long. Germline V lookup: CDR1 KGHDR, CDR2 SFDVKD. The CDR3 reads CATSEPGQFTDTQYF. Here the CDR3 DNA reads TGTGCCACCAGTGAACCCGGACAGTTCACAGATACGCAGTATTTT.

This clonotype was counted many times. The J gene is TRBJ1-5, the V gene TRBV6-1; D call uncertain. CDR1 MNHNS and CDR2 SASEGT come from the germline V gene. CDR3 length: 12 amino acids. The V gene lost 5 bases and the J gene lost 0 bases, with 2 bases spanning the gap. The CDR3 here is CASSFSNQPQHF. Here the CDR3 DNA reads TGTGCCAGCAGTTTTAGCAATCAGCCCCAGCATTTT.

This clonotype has only a few counts. The chain carries TRBV10-3 and TRBJ2-5, with 9 bases that match TRBD2. The CDR3 totals 14 residues. V shed 3 bases and J 4 bases; nucleotides not matched to a gene: 3. Germline V CDR1 and CDR2: ENHRY, SYGVKD. CDR3 DNA: TGTGCCATCAGTGACGGACTAGCGAGAGAGACCCAGTACTTC. This sequence encodes CAISDGLARETQYF.

The gene calls are TRBV7-2 and TRBJ2-7, with 7 bases lining up with TRBD1. CDR1 and CDR2 from the germline V gene are SGHTA and FQGNSA. This CDR3 is 16 amino acids long. With V trimmed by 7 bases and J by 2 bases, 14 bases remained unmatched. CDR3 residues: CASTPYAGTAAYEQYF. CDR3 in DNA: TGTGCCAGCACCCCTTACGCCGGGACAGCAGCCTACGAGCAGTACTTC.